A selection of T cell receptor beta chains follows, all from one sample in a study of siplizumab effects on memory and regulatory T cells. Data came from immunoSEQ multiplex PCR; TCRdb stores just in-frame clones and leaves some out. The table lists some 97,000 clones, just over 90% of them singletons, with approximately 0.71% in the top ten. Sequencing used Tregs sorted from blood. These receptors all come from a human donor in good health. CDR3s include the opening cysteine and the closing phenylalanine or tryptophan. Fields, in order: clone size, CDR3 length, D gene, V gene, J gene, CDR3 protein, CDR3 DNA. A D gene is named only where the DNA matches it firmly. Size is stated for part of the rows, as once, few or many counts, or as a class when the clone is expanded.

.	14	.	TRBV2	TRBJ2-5	CASSDDSGGETQYF	TGTGCCAGCAGTGACGATTCAGGGGGGGAGACCCAGTACTTC
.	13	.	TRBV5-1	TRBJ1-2	CASSLGSRYGYTF	TGCGCCAGCAGCTTGGGGTCCCGCTATGGCTACACCTTC
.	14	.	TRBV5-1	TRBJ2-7	CASSLGAIGVEQYF	TGCGCCAGCAGCTTGGGGGCCATTGGGGTCGAGCAGTACTTC
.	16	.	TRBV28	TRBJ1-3	CASRTDGLMGGNTIYF	TGTGCCAGCAGGACGGACGGGCTTATGGGAGGAAACACCATATATTTT
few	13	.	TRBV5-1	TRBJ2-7	CASSFGGTYEQYF	TGCGCCAGCAGCTTCGGAGGGACCTACGAGCAGTACTTC
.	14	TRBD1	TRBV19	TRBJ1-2	CASSIPGQGYGYTF	TGTGCCAGTAGTATTCCGGGACAGGGTTATGGCTACACCTTC
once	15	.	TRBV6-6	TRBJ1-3	CASSARGARGNTIYF	TGTGCCAGCAGTGCGAGGGGCGCGAGGGGAAACACCATATATTTT
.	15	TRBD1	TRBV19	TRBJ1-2	CASSIGGGVNYGYTF	TGTGCCAGTAGTATAGGAGGGGGCGTTAACTATGGCTACACCTTC
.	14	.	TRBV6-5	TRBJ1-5	CASSEFAFDQPQHF	TGTGCCAGCAGTGAATTCGCATTTGATCAGCCCCAGCATTTT
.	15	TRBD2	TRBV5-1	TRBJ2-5	CASSPGLAAQETQYF	TGCGCCAGCAGCCCGGGACTAGCGGCTCAAGAGACCCAGTACTTC
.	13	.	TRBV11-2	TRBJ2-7	CASSLGRTYEQYF	TGTGCCAGCAGCTTAGGACGAACCTACGAGCAGTACTTC
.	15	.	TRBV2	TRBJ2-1	CASSDGSTAVYEQFF	TGTGCCAGCAGTGACGGCTCTACGGCTGTCTATGAGCAGTTCTTC
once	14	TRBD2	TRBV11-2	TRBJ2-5	CASSLGLASETQYF	TGTGCCAGCAGCTTAGGACTAGCTTCAGAGACCCAGTACTTC
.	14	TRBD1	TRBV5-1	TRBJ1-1	CASSFGTGQTEAFF	TGCGCCAGCAGCTTCGGGACAGGGCAAACTGAAGCTTTCTTT
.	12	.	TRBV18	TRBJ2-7	CASSSSFYEQYF	TGTGCCAGCTCATCTAGTTTCTACGAGCAGTACTTC
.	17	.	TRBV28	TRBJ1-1	CASSSGGLGESNTEAFF	TGTGCCAGCAGTTCTGGTGGGTTGGGAGAATCGAACACTGAAGCTTTCTTT
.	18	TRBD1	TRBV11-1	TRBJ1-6	CASSLRQGITYGNSPLHF	TGTGCCAGCAGCTTGCGACAGGGGATTACCTATGGCAATTCACCCCTCCACTTT
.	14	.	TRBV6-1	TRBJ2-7	CASSEAPGPYEQYF	TGTGCCAGCAGTGAAGCCCCGGGGCCCTACGAGCAGTACTTC
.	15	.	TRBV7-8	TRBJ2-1	CASSQGASLHNEQFF	TGTGCCAGCAGCCAAGGCGCTAGCTTACACAATGAGCAGTTCTTC
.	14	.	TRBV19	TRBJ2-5	CASTQGGSRETQYF	TGTGCCAGTACCCAGGGGGGCTCCAGAGAGACCCAGTACTTC
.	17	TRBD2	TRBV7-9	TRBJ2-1	CASSITSRLAGVGEQFF	TGTGCCAGCAGCATAACCTCACGACTAGCGGGAGTAGGCGAGCAGTTCTTC
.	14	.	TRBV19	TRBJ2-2	CASTQQGNTGELFF	TGTGCCAGTACCCAACAAGGCAACACCGGGGAGCTGTTTTTT
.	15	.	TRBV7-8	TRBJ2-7	CASTRRGGNQGEQYF	TGTGCCAGCACCAGAAGGGGCGGGAATCAAGGGGAGCAGTACTTC
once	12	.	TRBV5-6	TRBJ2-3	CASSPRWDTQYF	TGTGCCAGCAGCCCAAGGTGGGATACGCAGTATTTT
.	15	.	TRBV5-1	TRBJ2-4	CASSLELLAKNIQYF	TGCGCCAGCAGCTTGGAACTCCTAGCCAAAAACATTCAGTACTTC
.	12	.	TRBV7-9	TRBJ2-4	CASSSPGGVQYF	TGTGCCAGCAGTTCCCCGGGCGGGGTTCAGTACTTC
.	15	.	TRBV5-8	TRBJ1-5	CASSLTTASYQPQHF	TGTGCCAGCAGCTTGACTACAGCGAGTTACCAGCCCCAGCATTTT
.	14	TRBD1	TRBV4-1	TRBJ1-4	CASSRTGGGEKLFF	TGCGCCAGCAGCAGAACAGGGGGGGGTGAAAAACTGTTTTTT
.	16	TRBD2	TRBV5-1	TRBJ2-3	CASSLGTRGSSDTQYF	TGCGCCAGCAGCTTGGGGACTAGGGGTTCGTCAGATACGCAGTATTTT
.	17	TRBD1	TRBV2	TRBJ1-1	CASSETGQGFVDTEAFF	TGTGCCAGCAGTGAAACGGGACAGGGTTTTGTGGACACTGAAGCTTTCTTT
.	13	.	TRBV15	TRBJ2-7	CATSILQGYEQYF	TGTGCCACCAGCATTTTACAGGGCTACGAGCAGTACTTC
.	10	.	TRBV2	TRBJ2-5	CASSSETQYF	TGTGCCAGCAGTAGCGAGACCCAGTACTTC
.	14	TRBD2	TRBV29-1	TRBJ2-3	CSVEASGRGDTQYF	TGCAGCGTTGAGGCTAGCGGGAGAGGGGATACGCAGTATTTT
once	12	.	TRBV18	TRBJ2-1	CASSPTHNEQFF	TGTGCCAGCTCACCAACACACAATGAGCAGTTCTTC
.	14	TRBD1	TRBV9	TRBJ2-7	CASSVATGAYEQYF	TGTGCCAGCAGCGTAGCTACAGGGGCCTACGAGCAGTACTTC
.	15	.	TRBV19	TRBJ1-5	CASSLEPQGTRPQHF	TGTGCCAGTAGTCTAGAGCCCCAGGGGACTAGGCCCCAGCATTTT
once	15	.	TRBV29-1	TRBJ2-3	CSVEVGGTSTDTQYF	TGCAGCGTTGAGGTCGGCGGGACGAGCACAGATACGCAGTATTTT
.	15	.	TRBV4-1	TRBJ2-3	CASSQGDGNTDTQYF	TGCGCCAGCAGCCAAGGGGACGGGAACACAGATACGCAGTATTTT
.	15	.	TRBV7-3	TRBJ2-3	CASSVSPQSTDTQYF	TGTGCCAGCAGCGTATCTCCGCAGAGCACAGATACGCAGTATTTT
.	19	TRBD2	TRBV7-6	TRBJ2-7	CASSLGTPNLAGANYEQYF	TGTGCCAGCAGCTTAGGAACCCCTAACTTGGCGGGAGCCAACTACGAGCAGTACTTC
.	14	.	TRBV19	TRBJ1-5	CASSTYRRDQPQHF	TGTGCCAGTAGTACATACAGGCGAGATCAGCCCCAGCATTTT
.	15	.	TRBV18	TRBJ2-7	CASSPNTANSYEQYF	TGTGCCAGCTCACCAAACACAGCCAACTCCTACGAGCAGTACTTC
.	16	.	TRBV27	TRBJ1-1	CASSLRSVTGNTEAFF	TGTGCCAGCAGTTTAAGGTCTGTAACGGGGAACACTGAAGCTTTCTTT
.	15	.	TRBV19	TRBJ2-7	CASRPNSVGSYEQYF	TGTGCCAGTAGACCGAACTCGGTTGGCTCCTACGAGCAGTACTTC
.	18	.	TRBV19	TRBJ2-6	CASSTPWPGTGGANVLTF	TGTGCCAGTAGTACTCCATGGCCAGGGACGGGTGGGGCCAACGTCCTGACTTTC
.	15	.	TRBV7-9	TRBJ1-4	CASSLAGRAGRELFF	TGTGCCAGCAGCTTAGCGGGCAGGGCAGGAAGAGAACTGTTTTTT
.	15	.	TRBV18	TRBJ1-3	CASSPLGNSGNTIYF	TGTGCCAGCTCACCACTAGGGAACTCTGGAAACACCATATATTTT
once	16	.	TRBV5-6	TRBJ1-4	CASSLNGQAINEKLFF	TGTGCCAGCAGCTTGAATGGTCAGGCCATTAATGAAAAACTGTTTTTT
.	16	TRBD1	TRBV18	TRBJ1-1	CASSPPGGITNTEAFF	TGTGCCAGCTCACCTCCAGGGGGTATAACGAACACTGAAGCTTTCTTT